This T cell receptor beta chain appears in the sequencing data of a study of shared clonotypes between healthy human individuals (dated by TCRdb to the early 2020s). A note on the overall study: A couple of women and three men aged 18 to 49 years were included in the cohort. Blood TCR repertoires of roughly five healthy adults were deeply sequenced to estimate repertoire size and the extent of clonotype sharing between individuals. To increase sequencing depth and limit assay-specific biases, different laboratories used diverse techniques to prepare libraries and sequence TCR repertoires. Between about 0.94 and 8.9 billion PBMCs per donor were obtained by leukapheresis. Overall study results and their limits: Based on pairwise subsampling, the degree of clonotype sharing among donors was expected to be affected by sequencing depth. Only blood was sampled, and tissue TCR repertoires likely differ from those in blood. The genetic and exposure-history diversity represented was limited by the small number of donors.

The CDR3 starts with the cysteine, ends with the phenylalanine, and has 15 residues. Solely the CDR3 DNA is kept, with 45 bases framed from the first base. Trimming removed 5 bases from V and 2 bases from J, leaving 15 bases between the germline ends. CDR1 and CDR2, looked up from the germline V gene (reference sequence), are SEHNR and FQNEAQ. With respect to this clone: The specificity of this receptor is unknown. No base qualities exist here, and no much larger clone lies one base off it.

TCR CDR3 regions were amplified from genomic DNA by multiplex PCR using the deep immunoSEQ assay. Extracted genomic DNA from each cell subset was spread evenly across all wells of several immunoSEQ 96-well plates, with each plate serving as a replicate. For unsorted PBMC, approximately 0.3 ug of genomic DNA, equivalent to about 30,000 T cell genomes, went into each replicate PCR. Ten immunoSEQ deep assay plates were used to sequence unsorted PBMC genomic DNA. Purified libraries were measured with a Qubit 3.0 fluorometer, size-checked on a Bioanalyzer 2100, and measured again with the KAPA Library Quantification kit. Each immunoSEQ 96-well plate was sequenced on its own single-read 150-cycle Illumina NextSeq 550 flow cell. From the authors' description of their analysis: Because only junctional sequences without quality scores were contained in the immunoSEQ output, filtering matching that applied to full-length reads could not be performed. To assign V/J genes and CDR3, sequences were annotated using PyIR, a Python wrapper for IgBLAST v1.9, with IMGT germline references. Any read was removed if the V/J assignment was weak (E-value above 1e-6), the CDR3 was missing, or the read contained stop codons, out-of-frame junctions, or ambiguous translated residues. V3J clonotypes were defined as sequences sharing an identical inferred V gene, J gene, and CDR3 amino acid sequence. Percentage overlap between repertoires was calculated by dividing the number of shared unique clonotypes by the size of the smaller repertoire. RTK rarefaction, the Chao1 estimator, and Recon v2.1 estimates of unobserved clonotypes were used to assess repertoire richness. The table comes from immuneACCESS by way of TCRdb, which keeps in-frame sequences with V and J called. Part of the clones is missing from these tables; in studies checked, under half for an unresolved V gene and the rest for unknown reasons. That table supplies the V and J calls and clone size; D and trimming were determined from the DNA. This sample holds some 500,000 clones; roughly four fifths were observed only once. The leading ten clones occupy around 13% of the sample.

The donors were healthy, HIV-negative adults with no recently reported acute infections or vaccinations. Every donor was a Caucasian adult residing in Nashville, Tennessee, USA. In the unsorted samples, 87 million or so PBMCs were counted, and genomic DNA was extracted using the QIAamp DNA Blood Mini kit. Blood was obtained by leukapheresis, after which PBMCs were separated by Ficoll-Histopaque density gradient centrifugation and cryopreserved in liquid nitrogen vapor phase. This receptor was identified in a woman aged 40 to 50 in good health. Some clones in this sample may be carry-over from other donors' samples. What was sequenced was PBMCs. Recombination connected TRBV7-9 to TRBJ2-5; the D gene is not confidently resolved. The nucleotide sequence is given as TGTGCCAGCAGCCCCAGCTTTGAGGAACAAGAGACCCAGTACTTC. Its coded protein is CASSPSFEEQETQYF.